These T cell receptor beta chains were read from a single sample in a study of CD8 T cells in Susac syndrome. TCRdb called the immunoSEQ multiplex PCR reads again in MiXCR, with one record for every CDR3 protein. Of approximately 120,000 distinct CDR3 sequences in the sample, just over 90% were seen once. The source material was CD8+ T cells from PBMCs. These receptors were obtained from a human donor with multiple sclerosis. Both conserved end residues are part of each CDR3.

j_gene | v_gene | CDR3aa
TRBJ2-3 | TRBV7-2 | CASSSGQPTDTQYF
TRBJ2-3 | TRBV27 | CASTGTSTHHTQYF
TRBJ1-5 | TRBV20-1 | CSAREGVLPTYSNQPQHF
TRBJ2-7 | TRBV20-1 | CSAIQVGEGLYEQYF
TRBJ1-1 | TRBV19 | CASSQIPGQIGAEAFF
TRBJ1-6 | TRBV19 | CASSLEWSISPLHF
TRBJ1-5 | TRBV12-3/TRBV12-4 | CASSLEWSQPQHF
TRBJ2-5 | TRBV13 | CASSLARGQETQYF
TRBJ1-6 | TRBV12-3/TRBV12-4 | CASSSGPDNSPLHF
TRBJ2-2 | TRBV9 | CASSVAVGGDTGELFF
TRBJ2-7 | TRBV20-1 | CSAHRGSYEQYF
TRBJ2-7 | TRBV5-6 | CASSLATGSYGQYF
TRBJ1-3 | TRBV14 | CASRRPIGAGGISGNTIYF
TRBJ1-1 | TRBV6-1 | CASSPTGFDEAFF
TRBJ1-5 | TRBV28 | CASSPRDVNQPQHF
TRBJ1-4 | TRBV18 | CASSPSSWGSEKLFF
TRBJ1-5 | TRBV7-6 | CASSPRDRGSNQPQHF
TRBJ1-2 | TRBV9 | CASSVGTGSGGYTF
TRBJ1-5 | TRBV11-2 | CASSLGGYSNQPQHF
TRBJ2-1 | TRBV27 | CASSFAGTQLYNEQFF
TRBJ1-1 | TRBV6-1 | CASSKGANTEAFF
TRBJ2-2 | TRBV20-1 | CSAQKRTGNTGELFF
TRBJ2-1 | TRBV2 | CASRGRGGYNEQFF
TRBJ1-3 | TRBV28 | CASSFRGDRVGNTIYF
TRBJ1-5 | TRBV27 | CASSLYGEGQDQPQHF
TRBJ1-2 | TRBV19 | CASRGQRFNYGYTF
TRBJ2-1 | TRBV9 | CASTLGGGITYNEQFF
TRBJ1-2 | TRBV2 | CASSEQARVHYGYTF
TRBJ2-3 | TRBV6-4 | CASSDPQGTDTQYF
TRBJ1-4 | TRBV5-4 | CASSYQGLGEKLFF
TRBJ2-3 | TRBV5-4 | CASRILEDTQYF
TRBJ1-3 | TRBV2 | CASSEGFGNTIYF
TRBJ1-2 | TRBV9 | CASSAAPGTATELWLKTRGYTF
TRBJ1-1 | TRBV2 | CASSDPGVSDTEAFF
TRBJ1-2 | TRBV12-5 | CASGSNPTGDYGYTF
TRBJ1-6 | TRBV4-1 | CASSQDADPYNSPLHF
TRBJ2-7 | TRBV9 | CASSVDGGGGGEQYF
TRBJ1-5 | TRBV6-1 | CASSEALAGLLNQPQHF
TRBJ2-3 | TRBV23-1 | CAFDQQQTKDTQYF
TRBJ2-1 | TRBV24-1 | CATSDRRTGVNNEQFF
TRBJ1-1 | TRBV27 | CASRPTGEMNTEAFF
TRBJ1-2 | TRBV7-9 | CASSGPGGHYGYTF
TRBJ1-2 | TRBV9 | CASSVDGTSFYGYTF
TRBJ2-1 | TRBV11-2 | CASSLPPGQGYDEQFF
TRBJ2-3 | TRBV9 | CASSATGFTDTQYF
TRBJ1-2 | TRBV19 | CASRPGPAYGYTF
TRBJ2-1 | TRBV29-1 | CSVVRGDYNEQFF
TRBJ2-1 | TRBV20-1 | CSARVLNEQFF
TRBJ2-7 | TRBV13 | CASSSRGVTYEQYF
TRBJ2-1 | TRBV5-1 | CASSLDLAGVLSNEQFF
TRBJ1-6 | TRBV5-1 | CASSLAGVLTGSSPLHF
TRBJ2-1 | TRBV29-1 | CSVDYSRYNEQFF